Shown below are 15 T cell receptor beta chains from a single sample sequenced in a study of post-analysis software for immune sequencing data. Whole-study results and caveats: Relative to controls, patients had five TRBV segments at higher frequency, with TRBV5-6, TRBV5-1 and TRBV20-1 among these.

No antigen is known for these receptors. Prepared libraries of TCR beta cDNA carried unique molecular identifiers. One entry per CDR3 protein results from TCRdb running MiXCR on the PCR reads. The table shows approximately 180,000 distinct CDR3 sequences, with about 32% occurring only once. The sequenced sample consisted of blood. These receptors were obtained from a girl aged 5-17 years with multiple sclerosis.

There are a few counts of this clonotype. A read error may explain this, as a much larger clone is one base away. This chain connects TRBV5-1 to TRBJ2-7; 8 bases are shared with TRBD2. The CDR3 extends over 15 amino acids. V lost 1 base and J lost 7; bases outside the gene matches: 10. Germline lookup yields CDR1 SGHRS and CDR2 YFSETQ. The CDR3 DNA is TGCGCCAGCAGCTTGATGGCGGGAGGAGGCAATGAGCAGTACTTC. This codes for CASSLMAGGGNEQYF.

The genes are TRBV30 and TRBJ1-2, with D possibly TRBD1 on 5 matching bases. The CDR3 is 13 residues long. Germline V gene lookup returns CDR1 GTSNPN and CDR2 SVGIG (reference sequence). V lost 3 bases and J 5 bases, leaving 13 bases between the germline ends. CDR3 nucleotide sequence: TGTGCCTGGAGGGGACGGCATATTTATGGCTACACCTTC. Amino acid sequence: CAWRGRHIYGYTF.

The rearrangement links TRBV25-1 to TRBJ2-7; D may be TRBD2 (5 bases). The length of the CDR3 is 12 residues. CDR1 MGHDK and CDR2 SYGVNS come from the germline V gene. V was cut by 7 bases and J by 3 bases, with 10 bases left in between. The CDR3 here is CASNFGDYEQYF. CDR3 DNA: TGTGCCAGCAACTTCGGGGACTACGAGCAGTACTTC.

This clonotype was seen repeatedly, ten times or more. The chain's CDR3 is CASIPSGTTDTQYF. In DNA form, the CDR3 reads TGTGCCAGCATCCCCTCGGGGACTACAGATACGCAGTATTTT. The rearrangement uses TRBV12-3 or TRBV12-4 and TRBJ2-3; tentatively, D is TRBD2 (6 bases). V lost 7 bases to trimming and J lost 3 bases, with 14 bases between them. CDR3 length equals 14 residues.

The table lists this clonotype with many counts. The CDR3 protein is CASSRSDGGADGQFF. The CDR3 nucleotides read TGCGCCAGCAGCCGTTCCGATGGGGGCGCGGATGGGCAGTTCTTC. The chain combines TRBV5-1 with TRBJ2-1; maybe TRBD1 (6 bases). The CDR3 runs 15 residues. Trimming cost V 4 bases and J 12 bases, with 23 bases left between them. The germline V gene has CDR1 SGHRS and CDR2 YFSETQ.

Comments on this clonotype: Relative to the germline gene, one junction end is altered; a read error may explain this. Here the CDR3 DNA reads TGTGCCAGCAGCCCGGGAAACTACTATAGCTACACCTTC. It encodes CASSPGNYYSYTF. The rearrangement uses TRBV14 and TRBJ1-2; D gene unclear. The CDR3 length is 13 residues. In germline, CDR1 is SGHDN, CDR2 FVKESK. Using reference TRBV14 and TRBJ1-2 for the parts outside the CDR3, the full variable domain is EAGVTQFPSHSVIEKGQTVTLRCDPISGHDNLYWYRRVMGKEIKFLLHFVKESKQDESGMPNNRFLAERTGGTYSTLKVQPAELEDSGVYFCASSPGNYYSYTFGSGTRLTVV.

Turning to this clonotype: A much more abundant neighbour one base away suggests this may be a read error. This chain uses TRBV29-1 with TRBJ2-1, with D perhaps TRBD2 (6 bases). Trimming left V 4 bases short and J 5 bases short, with 12 bases between. In germline, CDR1 is SQVTM, CDR2 ANQGSEA. This CDR3 is 13 amino acids long. CDR3 in DNA: TGCAGCGTTGCACTAGCAGAGGACAATGAGCAGTTCTTC. Translation gives CSVALAEDNEQFF.

This clonotype turned up a few times. The chain has TRBV5-6 and TRBJ1-1; 7 nucleotides align to TRBD1. V lost 0 bases and J lost 11; bases outside the gene matches: 10. This CDR3 contains 14 residues. CDR1 SGHDT and CDR2 YYEEEE come from the germline V gene. The CDR3 DNA reads as TGTGCCAGCAGCTTGGGACAGGGCGGAAGAGGGGCTTTCTTT. Amino acids: CASSLGQGGRGAFF.

As concerns this clonotype: At one end, the junction sequence differs from germline, possibly due to a read error. As DNA, the CDR3 is TGTGCCAGCAGTTTAGAGGTAGCGGGATACTACGAGCGGTACTTC. This gives the protein CASSLEVAGYYERYF. The chain joins TRBV12-3 or TRBV12-4 to TRBJ2-7; 8 nucleotides match TRBD2. The CDR3 runs 15 residues.

This clonotype showed up many times. This rearrangement joins TRBV20-1 to TRBJ1-1; TRBD1 might be the D (6 bases). The V end lost 6 bases, the J end lost 2 bases, and 10 bases lay between the germline ends. Germline V gene lookup returns CDR1 DFQATT and CDR2 SNEGSKA (reference sequence). CDR3 size: 12 residues. CDR3: CSARQVNTEAFF. The CDR3 bases are TGCAGTGCAAGACAGGTCAACACTGAAGCTTTCTTT.

The CDR3 bases are TGCAGCGTCTCTCTTGCGGCCTACGAGCAGTACTTC. Its protein is CSVSLAAYEQYF. V usage is TRBV29-1 and J usage is TRBJ2-7; D remains ambiguous. From germline, CDR1 is SQVTM and CDR2 ANQGSEA. The CDR3 sequence is 12 residues long. V gave up 6 bases and J gave up 2 bases, with 11 bases separating them.

The V and J genes are TRBV6-1 and TRBJ1-5, with D possibly being TRBD1 (6 bases). V was cut by 7 bases and J by 0 bases, with 10 bases left in between. The germline V gene has CDR1 MNHNS and CDR2 SASEGT. This CDR3 contains 14 residues. CDR3 sequence: CASKQGDSNQPQHF. The CDR3 coding sequence is TGTGCCAGCAAACAGGGCGATAGCAATCAGCCCCAGCATTTT.

Many counts were recorded for this clonotype. The V gene is TRBV12-3 or TRBV12-4, the J gene TRBJ2-1, with a weak D call TRBD1 (6 bases). V was clipped by 3 bases and J by 10 bases, with 13 bases between them. The CDR3 length is 13 residues. As DNA, the CDR3 is TGTGCCAGCAGTTTCCCAGGGGCACCCGAGCAGTTCTTC. This gives the protein CASSFPGAPEQFF.

The chain employs TRBV11-2 and TRBJ2-5; 10 bases map to TRBD1. V lost 8 bases to trimming and J lost 2 bases; unmatched junction nucleotides: 5. CDR3 length: 14 amino acids. Germline V gene data show CDR1 as SGHAT and CDR2 as FQNNGV. The DNA of the CDR3 is TGTGCCAGCGGACAGGGGGGCAGACAAGAGACCCAGTACTTC. Translation gives CASGQGGRQETQYF.

The chain joins TRBV4-1 to TRBJ2-2; 8 positions match TRBD1. Germline V gene data show CDR1 as MGHRA and CDR2 as YSYEKL. Germline trimming cut 4 bases from V and 9 bases from J; bases unmatched to any gene: 10. The CDR3 contains 15 residues. CDR3 nucleotide sequence: TGCGCCAGCAGCCCTACGACAGGGGCCGACCGGGAGCTGTTTTTT. Translated: CASSPTTGADRELFF.